This TCR beta chain was sequenced in a study of T cell responses to AZD1222 COVID-19 vaccine. Study overall: Some second doses came at about 4 weeks and others at about 12 weeks; these were pooled.

Germline assignment: CDR1 SGHAT and CDR2 FQNNGV. V lost 0 bases and J lost 8; bases outside the gene matches: 9. The CDR3 length is 16 residues. Here immunoSEQ multiplex PCR was the method, and the copy in TCRdb shows in-frame clones only, minus some. The table shows some 150,000 clones, with 91% occurring only once. The chain recombines TRBV11-2 with TRBJ1-4; the match to TRBD1 covers 7 bases. The receptor comes from an adult in good health. The sample here was peripheral blood, taken on day 0 of AZD1222 vaccination. Written as DNA, the CDR3 is TGTGCCAGCAGCTTAGATTGGGAACAGGGGAGGGAAAAACTGTTTTTT. Amino acids: CASSLDWEQGREKLFF.